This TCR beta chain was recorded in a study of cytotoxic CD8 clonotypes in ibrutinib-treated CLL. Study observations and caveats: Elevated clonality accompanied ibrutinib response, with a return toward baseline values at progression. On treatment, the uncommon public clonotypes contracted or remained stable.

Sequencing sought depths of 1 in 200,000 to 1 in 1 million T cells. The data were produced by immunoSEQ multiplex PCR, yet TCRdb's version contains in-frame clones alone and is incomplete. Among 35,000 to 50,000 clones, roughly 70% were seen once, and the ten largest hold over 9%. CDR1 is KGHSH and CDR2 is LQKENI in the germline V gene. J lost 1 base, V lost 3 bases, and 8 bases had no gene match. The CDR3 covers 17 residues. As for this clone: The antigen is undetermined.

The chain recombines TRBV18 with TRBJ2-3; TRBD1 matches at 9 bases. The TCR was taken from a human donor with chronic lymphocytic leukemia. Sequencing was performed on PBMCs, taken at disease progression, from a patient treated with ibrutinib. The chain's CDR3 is CASSPSTGGTGTDTQYF. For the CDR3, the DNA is TGTGCCAGCTCACCGTCCACAGGGGGCACAGGCACAGATACGCAGTATTTT.